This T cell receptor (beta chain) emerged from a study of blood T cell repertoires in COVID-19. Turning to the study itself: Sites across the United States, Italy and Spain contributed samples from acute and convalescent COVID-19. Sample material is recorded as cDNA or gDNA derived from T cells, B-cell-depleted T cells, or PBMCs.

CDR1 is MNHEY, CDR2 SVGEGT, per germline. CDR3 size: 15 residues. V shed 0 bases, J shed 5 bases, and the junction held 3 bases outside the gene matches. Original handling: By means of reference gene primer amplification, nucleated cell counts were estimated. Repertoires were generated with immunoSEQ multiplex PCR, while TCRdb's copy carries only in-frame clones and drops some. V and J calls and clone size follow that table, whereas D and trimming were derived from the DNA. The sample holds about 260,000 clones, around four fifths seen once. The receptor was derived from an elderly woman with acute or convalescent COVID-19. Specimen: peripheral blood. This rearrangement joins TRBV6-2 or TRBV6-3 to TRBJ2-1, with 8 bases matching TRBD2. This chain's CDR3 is CASSYSGLGHNEQFF. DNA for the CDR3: TGTGCCAGCAGTTACTCGGGACTAGGTCACAATGAGCAGTTCTTC.